This T cell receptor beta chain was retrieved from a study of shared clonotypes between healthy human individuals. General study results and limits: Of the naive CD4 clonotypes, approximately 5% were shared across several donors. Only blood was sampled, and tissue TCR repertoires likely differ from blood ones.

Germline CDR1 and CDR2: LNHDA and SQIVND (reference sequence). CDR3 length equals 16 residues. V was pared by 3 bases and J by 1 base, with 5 bases of the junction left unmatched. Regarding this clone: The antigen remains unidentified.

Only Caucasian adults living in Nashville, Tennessee made up the donor group. Only in-frame clones appear in the TCRdb table, and some are missing; sequencing was by immunoSEQ multiplex PCR. The table includes 1.6 million or so clones, about 98.5% detected once. The sample consisted of naive CD4+ T cells sorted from blood. Noted subset: CD45RA+ positively selected. The sequence was obtained from a man younger than 45 in good health. The J gene is TRBJ2-3, the V gene TRBV19; 9 nucleotides agree with TRBD2. The CDR3 here is CASSIPPSGGTDTQYF. CDR3 DNA sequence: TGTGCCAGTAGTATCCCCCCTAGCGGGGGCACAGATACGCAGTATTTT.